This T cell receptor beta chain was recovered during a study of shared clonotypes between healthy human individuals. Whole-study results and caveats: Relative to clonotypes present in all four donors, those not shared had lower generation probabilities.

As regards this clone: The target antigen is unknown.

The input for sorted-subset replicate PCRs was about 0.2 ug DNA, about 29,000 T cell genomes. Only in-frame clones appear in the TCRdb table, and some are missing; sequencing was by immunoSEQ multiplex PCR. The data contain about 2.2 million clones, 85% to 95% of them singletons. As defined, naive CD8 cells were CD45RO-negative and positively selected for CCR7, with terminally differentiated effector memory CD45RA+ cells excluded. The donors were adults (healthy and HIV-negative) with no recent acute infections or vaccinations. This CDR3 is built from 12 residues. CDR1 is SQVTM and CDR2 is ANQGSEA in the germline V gene. The V end lost 7 bases, the J end lost 1 base, and 7 bases lay between the germline ends.

Sequences were obtained from naive CD8+ T cells from PBMCs. V is TRBV29-1 and J is TRBJ2-2; no definite D call. The clonotype originates from a man between 18 and 35 years old in good health. Some clones in this sample may be carry-over from other donors' samples. This CDR3 is CSALKNTGELFF. DNA for the CDR3: TGCAGCGCACTCAAGAACACCGGGGAGCTGTTTTTT.